This T cell receptor beta chain was sequenced during a study of CD8+ T cells in alopecia areata. Extracted RNA was reverse transcribed, and the resulting cDNA served as sequencing template. Clones were sequenced by immunoSEQ multiplex PCR, and TCRdb holds only the in-frame ones, with some missing. The sample yields a few hundred thousand clones, 67% seen once. Sequencing used CD4+ T cells sorted from blood, obtained at week 0. The sequence derives from a human donor with alopecia areata.

CDR3 nucleotides: TGTGCCAGCAGCCCCGGACTAGCGGGGGGGCTGGACATTCAGTACTTC. It translates to CASSPGLAGGLDIQYF. V is TRBV11-2 and J is TRBJ2-4, with 15 nucleotides matching TRBD2. With 5 bases clipped from V and 8 bases from J, the junction kept 7 bases outside the gene matches. Per germline, CDR1 SGHAT and CDR2 FQNNGV. The CDR3 contains 16 residues.